A single sample is the source of the 24 T cell receptor beta chains below, sequenced in a study of T cell responses to AZD1222 COVID-19 vaccine (dated by TCRdb to about 2021). The receptor library was made with the immunoSEQ multiplex PCR assay. The table comes from immuneACCESS by way of TCRdb, which keeps in-frame sequences with V and J called. Part of the clones is missing from these tables; in studies checked, under half for an unresolved V gene and the rest for unknown reasons. Across this sample there are 150,000 or so clones, with around 93% seen only once. Together, the top ten hold 3.6% of the sample. The time point tag for this specimen amounts to: about 28 days (+/-7) after the second vaccine dose. The starting material was peripheral blood, obtained 28 days after the second AZD1222 dose. The source of these receptors is an adult who received the AZD1222 COVID-19 vaccine.

The chain has TRBV29-1 and TRBJ2-7, with a possible D match to TRBD1 (5 bases). V was trimmed by 7 bases and J by 5 bases, leaving 21 bases between them. Germline CDR1 and CDR2: SQVTM and ANQGSEA. The length of the CDR3 is 14 residues. CDR3 nucleotides: TGCAGCGGGGGTCGGGCAGGGTACCTTAACGAGCAGTACTTC. Protein sequence: CSGGRAGYLNEQYF.

J is TRBJ2-2 and V is TRBV7-3, with TRBD1 as a possible D gene (5 bases). Germline V gene data show CDR1 as SGHTA and CDR2 as FQGTGA. V dropped 2 bases and J dropped 5 bases, with 18 bases sitting between them. This CDR3 comprises 17 residues. Here the CDR3 DNA reads TGTGCCAGCAGCTTACTCCCAGACAGCATCCAGACCGGGGAGCTGTTTTTT. This gives the protein CASSLLPDSIQTGELFF.

With respect to this clone: Other DNA sequences in the sample encode the same CDR3. The genes are TRBV5-8 and TRBJ1-5; no definite D call. The CDR3 runs 12 residues. V lost 1 base and J 5 bases, leaving 4 bases between the germline ends. Germline V gene lookup returns CDR1 SGHTS and CDR2 YDEGEE. The chain's CDR3 is CASSLRDQPQHF. The CDR3, as DNA: TGTGCCAGCAGCTTGCGGGATCAGCCCCAGCATTTT.

This clone was seen a few times. J is TRBJ1-2 and V is TRBV9; D is unclear. From germline, CDR1 is SGDLS and CDR2 YYNGEE. V was shortened by 4 bases and J by 10 bases, with 17 bases between the two germline ends. The CDR3 is made up of 13 amino acids. CDR3 amino acids: CASSPRLFSNYTF. Written as DNA, the CDR3 is TGTGCCAGCAGCCCGCGGCTCTTTTCCAACTACACCTTC. The full variable domain, rest sourced from reference TRBV9 and TRBJ1-2, is DSGVTQTPKHLITATGQRVTLRCSPRSGDLSVYWYQQSLDQGLQFLIQYYNGEERAKGNILERFSAQQFPDLHSELNLSSLELGDSALYFCASSPRLFSNYTFGSGTRLTVV.

The chain links TRBV28 to TRBJ1-5; 7 nucleotides align to TRBD1. Germline trimming cut 2 bases from V and 3 bases from J; bases unmatched to any gene: 7. The CDR3 is 16 amino acids. The germline gives CDR1 MDHEN, CDR2 SYDVKM. CDR3 bases: TGTGCCAGCAGTTTACCCGGGACAGCCCACAATCAGCCCCAGCATTTT. It specifies CASSLPGTAHNQPQHF.

The V call is TRBV7-3, the J call TRBJ2-1; D ambiguous. The germline gives CDR1 SGHTA, CDR2 FQGTGA. The CDR3 runs to 16 residues. The V gene lost 1 base and the J gene lost 5 bases, with 15 bases spanning the gap. CDR3 bases: TGTGCCAGCAGCTTAAGCTCTTCACCTTCTGACAATGAGCAGTTCTTC. It yields the protein CASSLSSSPSDNEQFF.

This rearrangement joins TRBV28 to TRBJ2-1, with no clear D. CDR1 and CDR2 (germline): MDHEN, SYDVKM. V was cut by 1 base and J by 8 bases, with 6 bases left in between. The CDR3 spans 12 residues. The CDR3 is CASSLYGYEQFF. DNA of the CDR3: TGTGCCAGCAGTTTATACGGATATGAGCAGTTCTTC.

This rearrangement joins TRBV7-9 to TRBJ1-1; 8 positions agree with TRBD1. The CDR3 spans 16 residues. Germline CDR1 and CDR2: SEHNR and FQNEAQ (reference sequence). Unmatched junction bases numbered 9, after V lost 5 bases and J lost 1 base. Here the CDR3 reads CASSNSLGTGNTEAFF. The CDR3 coding sequence is TGTGCCAGCAGCAACTCTCTTGGGACAGGGAACACTGAAGCTTTCTTT.

The chain's CDR3 is CASSHLTGGNQPQHF. CDR3 in DNA: TGTGCCAGCAGCCACCTTACAGGGGGAAATCAGCCCCAGCATTTT. The V gene is TRBV3-1 (or the pseudogene TRBV3-2), the J gene TRBJ1-5, with 8 bases aligning to TRBD1. Unmatched junction bases numbered 5, after V lost 3 bases and J lost 4 bases. The CDR3 sequence is 15 residues long. Looked up from germline, CDR1 is LGHDT and CDR2 is YNNKEL (reference sequence).

The J gene is TRBJ2-7, the V gene TRBV5-1, with D maybe TRBD2 (6 bases). Germline V lookup: CDR1 SGHRS, CDR2 YFSETQ. The CDR3 loop spans 15 amino acids. Trimming removed 3 bases from V and 1 base from J, with 14 bases in between. CDR3 amino acids: CASSSAGGVSYEQYF. CDR3 coding DNA: TGCGCCAGCAGCTCCGCCGGCGGGGTTTCCTACGAGCAGTACTTC.

The rearrangement links TRBV19 to TRBJ1-5; no clear D gene. Trimming shortened V by 3 bases and J by 0 bases, and 9 bases separated the two germline ends. CDR3 length equals 15 residues. Germline V gene lookup returns CDR1 LNHDA and CDR2 SQIVND (reference sequence). The CDR3 DNA sequence: TGTGCCAGTAGTATTAAGGCGGATAGCAATCAGCCCCAGCATTTT. It translates to CASSIKADSNQPQHF.

The J gene is TRBJ1-2, the V gene TRBV28, with 8 bases fitting TRBD1. The CDR3 runs 14 residues. CDR1 is MDHEN and CDR2 is SYDVKM in the germline V gene. Unmatched junction bases numbered 8, after V lost 6 bases and J lost 5 bases. CDR3 residues: CASRGQGASYGYTF. In nucleotides, the CDR3 is TGTGCCAGCAGGGGTCAGGGGGCGAGTTATGGCTACACCTTC.

The rearrangement joins TRBV11-2 to TRBJ1-6, with 10 bases identical to TRBD1. This CDR3 comprises 15 residues. The V segment lost 1 base and the J segment 8 bases; nucleotides outside the gene matches: 2. Germline lookup yields CDR1 SGHAT and CDR2 FQNNGV. The CDR3 loop reads CASSLGGTGDSPLHF. CDR3 nucleotides: TGTGCCAGCAGCTTAGGTGGGACAGGGGATTCACCCCTCCACTTT. Full variable domain (rest looked up from reference TRBV11-2 and TRBJ1-6): EAGVAQSPRYKIIEKRQSVAFWCNPISGHATLYWYQQILGQGPKLLIQFQNNGVVDDSQLPKDRFSAERLKGVDSTLKIQPAKLEDSAVYLCASSLGGTGDSPLHFGNGTRLTVT.

In its sample, this clone was seen once. The chain couples TRBV25-1 to TRBJ1-6, with a weak D call TRBD1 (6 bases). Germline V gene lookup returns CDR1 MGHDK and CDR2 SYGVNS. Between the trimmed V and J ends, which lost 4 bases and 7 bases, there was a span of 14 bases. The CDR3 runs to 15 residues. CDR3 nucleotide sequence: TGTGCCAGCAGTGCCCCGCAGGGGCGGAATTCACCCCTCCACTTT. Protein product: CASSAPQGRNSPLHF.

This clone has just one count. The gene calls are TRBV18 and TRBJ2-2, with a weak D call TRBD1 (6 bases). In germline, CDR1 is KGHSH, CDR2 LQKENI. The CDR3 contains 16 residues. Trimming shortened V by 5 bases and J by 0 bases, and 13 bases separated the two germline ends. The CDR3 nucleotides read TGTGCCAGCTCAATACGGGACAACTCGAACACCGGGGAGCTGTTTTTT. Translation gives CASSIRDNSNTGELFF.

The chain carries TRBV10-3 and TRBJ1-2; TRBD1 matches 7 bases. Germline-derived CDR1 and CDR2 are ENHRY and SYGVKD. V lost 6 bases to trimming and J lost 8 bases; unmatched junction nucleotides: 6. The CDR3 contains 12 residues. DNA for the CDR3: TGTGCCATCAGGGAGGACAGGTCGGGCTACACCTTC. Protein product: CAIREDRSGYTF.

The V gene is TRBV28, the J gene TRBJ2-6; D is undetermined. Trimming removed 3 bases at V and 0 bases at J, with 6 bases between. There are 15 residues in the CDR3. Germline V gene data show CDR1 as MDHEN and CDR2 as SYDVKM. The DNA of the CDR3 is TGTGCCAGCAGTTTCCGTGCCTCTGGGGCCAACGTCCTGACTTTC. Translated: CASSFRASGANVLTF.

This chain uses TRBV3-1 (or the pseudogene TRBV3-2) with TRBJ1-1, with TRBD1 as a possible D gene (6 bases). Trimming removed 0 bases from V and 1 base from J, with 12 bases in between. This CDR3 is built from 16 residues. Germline-derived CDR1 and CDR2 are LGHDT and YNNKEL (reference sequence). DNA of the CDR3: TGTGCCAGCAGCCAAGATTGGAGGGGGTCGAACACTGAAGCTTTCTTT. Translation gives CASSQDWRGSNTEAFF.

This chain connects TRBV9 to TRBJ1-2; D perhaps matches TRBD1 (5 bases). This CDR3 has 17 residues. Germline CDR1 SGDLS, CDR2 YYNGEE. Trimming cost V 4 bases and J 4 bases, with 23 bases left between them. The DNA for the CDR3 is TGTGCCAGCAGCCCTCGGGCGTTTATCTCAGGGAGCTATGGCTACACCTTC. Translated: CASSPRAFISGSYGYTF.

This clone has a single count. The chain carries TRBV5-1 and TRBJ2-5; D gene unclear. The V and J ends lost 4 bases and 0 bases respectively, with 10 bases between them. The CDR3 consists of 14 residues. Germline-derived CDR1 and CDR2 are SGHRS and YFSETQ. For the CDR3, the DNA is TGCGCCAGCAGCCCCGATTTGTACCAAGAGACCCAGTACTTC. Translating gives CASSPDLYQETQYF.

The chain employs TRBV6-6 and TRBJ2-2, with a weak D call TRBD2 (6 bases). The V end lost 5 bases, the J end lost 4 bases, and 20 bases lay between the germline ends. The CDR3 consists of 17 residues. Germline loops: CDR1 MNHNY, CDR2 SVGAGI (reference sequence). CDR3 sequence reads: CASSRLVGGVSTGELFF. The CDR3 nucleotides read TGTGCCAGCAGTCGACTAGTCGGGGGAGTTTCCACCGGGGAGCTGTTTTTT.

The chain couples TRBV5-6 to TRBJ1-2; unclear D gene. CDR1 is SGHDT and CDR2 is YYEEEE in the germline V gene. V lost 0 bases and J lost 6, with 12 bases in between. This CDR3 has 14 amino acids. CDR3 sequence (DNA): TGTGCCAGCAGCTTGGTCGGCCCCGCCAATGGCTACACCTTC. The encoded protein is CASSLVGPANGYTF.

In its sample, this clone was seen once. V usage is TRBV3-1 (or the pseudogene TRBV3-2) and J usage is TRBJ2-7, with a tentative D call TRBD2 (6 bases). The CDR3 sequence is 13 residues long. Germline-derived CDR1 and CDR2 are LGHDT and YNNKEL (reference sequence). Trimming removed 1 base from V and 4 bases from J, with 8 bases in between. The CDR3: CASSQVGGYEQYF. CDR3 bases: TGTGCCAGCAGCCAAGTGGGAGGATACGAGCAGTACTTC.

The chain uses TRBV5-1 and TRBJ2-1, with no clear D. The germline CDR1 and CDR2 sequences are SGHRS and YFSETQ. Trimming removed 4 bases at V and 8 bases at J, with 7 bases between. The CDR3 contains 11 residues. This CDR3 reads CASSDRDEQFF. Here the CDR3 DNA reads TGCGCCAGCAGCGATCGCGATGAGCAGTTCTTC.